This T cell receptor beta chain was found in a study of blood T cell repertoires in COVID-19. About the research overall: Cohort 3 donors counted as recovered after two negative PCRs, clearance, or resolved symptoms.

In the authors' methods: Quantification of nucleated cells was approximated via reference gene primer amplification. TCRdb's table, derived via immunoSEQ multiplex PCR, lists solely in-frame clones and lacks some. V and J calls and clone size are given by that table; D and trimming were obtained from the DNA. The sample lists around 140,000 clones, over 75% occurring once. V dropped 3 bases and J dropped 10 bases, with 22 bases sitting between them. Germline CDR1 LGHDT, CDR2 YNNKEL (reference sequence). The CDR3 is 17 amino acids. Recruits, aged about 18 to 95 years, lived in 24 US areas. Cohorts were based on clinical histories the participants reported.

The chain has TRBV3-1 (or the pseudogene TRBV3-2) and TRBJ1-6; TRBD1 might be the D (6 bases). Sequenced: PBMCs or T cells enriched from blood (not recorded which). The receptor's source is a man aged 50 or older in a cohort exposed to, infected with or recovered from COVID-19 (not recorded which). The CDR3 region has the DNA TGTGCCAGCAGCCATGGGGGGGCTGGGGGTAGGCGGTCACCCCTCCACTTT. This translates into CASSHGGAGGRRSPLHF.